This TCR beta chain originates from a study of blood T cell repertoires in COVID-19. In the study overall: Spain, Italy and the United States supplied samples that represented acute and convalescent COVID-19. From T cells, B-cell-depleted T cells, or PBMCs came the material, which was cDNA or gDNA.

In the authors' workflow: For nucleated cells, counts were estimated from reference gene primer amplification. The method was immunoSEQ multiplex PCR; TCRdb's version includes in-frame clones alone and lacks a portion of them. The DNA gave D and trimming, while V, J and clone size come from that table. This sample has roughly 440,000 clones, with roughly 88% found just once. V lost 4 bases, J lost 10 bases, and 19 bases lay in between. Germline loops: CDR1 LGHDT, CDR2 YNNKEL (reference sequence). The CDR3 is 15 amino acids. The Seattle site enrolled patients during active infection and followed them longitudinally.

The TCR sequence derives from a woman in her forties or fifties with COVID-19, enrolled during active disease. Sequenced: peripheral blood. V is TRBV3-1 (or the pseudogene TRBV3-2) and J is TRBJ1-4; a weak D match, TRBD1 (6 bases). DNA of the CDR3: TGTGCCAGCAGCCGGGTCGAGAGGGAAGGGGGAAAACTGTTTTTT. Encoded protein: CASSRVEREGGKLFF.